The entry below describes one T cell receptor beta chain. The sample is drawn from a study of identical twins. TCRdb passed the 5' RACE reads through MiXCR, listing each CDR3 protein once. The data show a few hundred thousand distinct CDR3 sequences, with 9.6% seen just once and under 3% held by the top ten. The sample was also reused in another study, on yellow fever vaccine responses in identical twins.

The source material was PBMCs. This TCR was sampled from a woman between 18 and 29 years old in good health.

Written as DNA, the CDR3 is TGTGCCAGCAGCTTAACAGGGGGCCGGACCGGGGAGCTGTTTTTT. Translating it yields CASSLTGGRTGELFF. V is TRBV7-8 and J is TRBJ2-2; 9 nucleotides agree with TRBD1. This CDR3 comprises 15 residues. The V gene end was trimmed by 2 bases and the J gene end by 5 bases; junction bases not matched to a gene: 3. Germline V gene data show CDR1 as SGHVS and CDR2 as FQNEAQ.